A single sample gave rise to the 8 T cell receptor beta chains below, sequenced in a study of cytomegalovirus exposure and HLA in healthy donors. The study ran its PCR with 60 Vbeta and 13 Jbeta primers. Produced via immunoSEQ multiplex PCR; TCRdb's table is partial and in-frame only. The data hold 150,000 to 250,000 clones, with about 79% observed a single time. Sequenced: PBMCs. The receptors here all came from a boy between 2 and 10 years old in good health and CMV-seronegative.

This sequence joins TRBV7-2 and TRBJ2-7; TRBD2 agrees at 15 bases. Germline-derived CDR1 and CDR2 are SGHTA and FQGNSA. The V segment lost 5 bases and the J segment 6 bases; nucleotides outside the gene matches: 5. The CDR3 covers 15 residues. CDR3 in amino acids: CASSHGLAGGREQYF. The CDR3 DNA is TGTGCCAGCAGCCATGGACTAGCGGGGGGGCGCGAGCAGTACTTC.

The rearrangement joins TRBV27 to TRBJ1-5; tentatively, D is TRBD1 (6 bases). CDR1 is MNHEY and CDR2 is SMNVEV in the germline V gene (reference sequence). Trimming cost V 5 bases and J 5 bases, with 16 bases left between them. The CDR3 spans 15 residues. As DNA, the CDR3 is TGTGCCAGCAGTCACGACAGGTTTGGGGATCAGCCCCAGCATTTT. This codes for CASSHDRFGDQPQHF.

The DNA of the CDR3 is TGTGCCAGCAGCCACTCTGGGGCCAACGTCCTGACTTTC. Translating it yields CASSHSGANVLTF. V usage is TRBV25-1 and J usage is TRBJ2-6; D is ambiguous. The CDR3 length is 13 residues. Germline V gene sequence: CDR1 MGHDK, CDR2 SYGVNS. Trimming cost V 6 bases and J 0 bases, with 3 bases left between them. Complete variable domain (other parts from reference TRBV25-1 and TRBJ2-6): EADIYQTPRYLVIGTGKKITLECSQTMGHDKMYWYQQDPGMELHLIHYSYGVNSTEKGDLSSESTVSRIRTEHFPLTLESARPSHTSQYLCASSHSGANVLTFGAGSRLTVL.

The chain uses TRBV29-1 and TRBJ2-1; D possibly corresponds to TRBD1 (6 bases). CDR3 length: 14 residues. The germline V gene encodes CDR1 SQVTM and CDR2 ANQGSEA. Trimming took off 1 base at V and 10 bases at J, with 17 bases between the two ends. CDR3: CSVEVGSGGIEQFF. CDR3 DNA: TGCAGCGTTGAAGTCGGAAGTGGGGGCATAGAGCAGTTCTTC.

With respect to this clone: Other nucleotide sequences from this sample produce the same CDR3. The chain employs TRBV19 and TRBJ1-1; D call uncertain. This CDR3 comprises 13 residues. The V end lost 3 bases, the J end lost 4 bases, and 9 bases lay between the germline ends. CDR1 and CDR2 (germline): LNHDA, SQIVND (reference sequence). The CDR3 is CASSIPPGTEAFF. CDR3 sequence (DNA): TGTGCCAGTAGTATTCCCCCGGGCACTGAAGCTTTCTTT.

This rearrangement joins TRBV27 to TRBJ1-2; 7 nucleotides align to TRBD1. Germline loops: CDR1 MNHEY, CDR2 SMNVEV (reference sequence). The CDR3 totals 13 residues. The V segment lost 6 bases and the J segment 3 bases; nucleotides outside the gene matches: 4. The CDR3 DNA is TGTGCCAGCAGGCGGGACAGAGACTATGGCTACACCTTC. Encoded protein: CASRRDRDYGYTF.

This clone came up once. V gene TRBV7-9 combines with J gene TRBJ2-6, with D possibly matching TRBD1 (5 bases). Germline assignment: CDR1 SEHNR and CDR2 FQNEAQ (reference sequence). The CDR3 extends over 15 amino acids. Trimming cost V 1 base and J 4 bases, with 8 bases left between them. In DNA form, the CDR3 reads TGTGCCAGCAGCTTAGGGGGCCCCGGGGCCAACGTCCTGACTTTC. Translated: CASSLGGPGANVLTF.

The genes are TRBV21-1 and TRBJ2-7; the table's D call of TRBD1 was not tested on the DNA. TRBV21-1 constitutes a pseudogene. The CDR3 is made up of 16 amino acids. CDR3 DNA: TGTGCCAGCAGCAACAGGGATATTTCTCCCTCCTACGAGCAGTACTTC. Encoded protein: CASSNRDISPSYEQYF.